A single sample is the source of the 3 T cell receptor beta chains below, sequenced in a study of T cells after yellow fever vaccination (dated by TCRdb to between 2018 and 2021). Preparation of the library involved 5' RACE. This sample was sequenced with an Illumina NovaSeq 6000. TCRdb trimmed public reads at Q25 via fastp, called clones via MiXCR and kept in-frame beta chains. Each entry merges the rows of one CDR3 protein and shows their most common DNA and genes. In all, the sample holds more than 95,000 distinct CDR3 sequences, and almost 9% of those were seen once. The top ten hold 40% of the sample. The treatment or condition label on this specimen signifies: live attenuated yellow fever vaccine strain. The sample was CD8+ T cells sorted from PBMCs, taken on the day of the yellow fever booster vaccination. These receptors came from a man aged 18-30 years who received the YFV17D yellow fever vaccine.

Comments on this clonotype: A much larger clone differs from this one at a single base, so this may be a read error. The chain employs TRBV5-1 and TRBJ1-4; D is possibly TRBD1 (5 bases). CDR3 length: 13 amino acids. Germline V lookup: CDR1 SGHRS, CDR2 YFSETQ. CDR3 DNA sequence: TGCGCCAGCACCGACGGACATAACGAAAAACTGATTTTT. Its protein product is CASTDGHNEKLIF.

Only a few counts were recorded for this clonotype. The J gene is TRBJ1-5, the V gene TRBV20-1, with D unclear. The V end was cut by 5 bases, the J end by 2 bases, with 7 bases between. Germline CDR1 DFQATT, CDR2 SNEGSKA (reference sequence). The CDR3 runs 12 residues. The CDR3 nucleotides are TGCAGTGCTGTCCAGGGCAATCAGCCCCAGCATTTT. Translation: CSAVQGNQPQHF.

This clonotype has more than one count but fewer than ten. The V and J genes are TRBV12-3 or TRBV12-4 and TRBJ2-2; no firm D call. The CDR3 is 17 residues long. Trimming took off 5 bases at V and 1 base at J, with 17 bases between the two ends. The CDR3 loop is CASSPSWAQGNTGELFF. The DNA for the CDR3 is TGTGCCAGCAGTCCAAGTTGGGCTCAAGGGAACACCGGGGAGCTGTTTTTT.